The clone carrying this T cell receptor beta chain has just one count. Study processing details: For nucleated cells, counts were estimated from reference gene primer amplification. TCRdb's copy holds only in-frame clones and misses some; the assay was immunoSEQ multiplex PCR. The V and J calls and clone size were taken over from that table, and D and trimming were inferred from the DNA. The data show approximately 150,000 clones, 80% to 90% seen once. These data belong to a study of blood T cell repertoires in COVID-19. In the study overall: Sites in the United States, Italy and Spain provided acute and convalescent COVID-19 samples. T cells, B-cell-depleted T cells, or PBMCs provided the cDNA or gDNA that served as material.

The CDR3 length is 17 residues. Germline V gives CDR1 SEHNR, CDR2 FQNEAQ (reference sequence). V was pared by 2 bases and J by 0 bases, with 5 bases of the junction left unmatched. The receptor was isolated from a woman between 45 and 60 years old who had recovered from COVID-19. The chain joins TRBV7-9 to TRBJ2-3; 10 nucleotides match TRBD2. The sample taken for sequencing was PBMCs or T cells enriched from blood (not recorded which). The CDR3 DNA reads TGTGCCAGCAGCTTAAGGGCGACTAGCGGGAGCACAGATACGCAGTATTTT. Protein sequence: CASSLRATSGSTDTQYF.